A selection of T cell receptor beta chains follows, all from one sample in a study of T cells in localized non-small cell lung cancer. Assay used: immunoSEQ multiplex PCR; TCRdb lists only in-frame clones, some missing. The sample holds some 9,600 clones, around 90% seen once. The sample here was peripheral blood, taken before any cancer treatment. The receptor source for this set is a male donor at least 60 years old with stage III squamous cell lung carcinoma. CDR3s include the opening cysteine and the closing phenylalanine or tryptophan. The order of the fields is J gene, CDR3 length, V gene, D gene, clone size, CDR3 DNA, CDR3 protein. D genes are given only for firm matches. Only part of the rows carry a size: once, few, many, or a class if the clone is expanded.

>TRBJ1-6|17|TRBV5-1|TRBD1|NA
TGCGCCAGCAGCTTGTGGGGAATGGACAGGGAAAATTCACCCCTCCACTTT
CASSLWGMDRENSPLHF
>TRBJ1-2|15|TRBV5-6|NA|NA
TGTGCCAGCAGCAAAAACCGGAGGGATAACTATGGCTACACCTTC
CASSKNRRDNYGYTF
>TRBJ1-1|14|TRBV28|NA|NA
TGTGCCAGCAGTTTAGGTGGACAGTTTACTGAAGCTTTCTTT
CASSLGGQFTEAFF
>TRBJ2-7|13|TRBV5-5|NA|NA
TGTGCCAGCAGCTGGGAACCCCTGAGCGAGCAGTACTTC
CASSWEPLSEQYF
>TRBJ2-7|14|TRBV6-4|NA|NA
TGTGCCAGCAAAAGACGAAGGGGAGCCTACGAGCAGTACTTC
CASKRRRGAYEQYF
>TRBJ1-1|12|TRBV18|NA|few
TGTGCCAGCTCTCTCAAAGGGGCCGAAGCTTTCTTT
CASSLKGAEAFF
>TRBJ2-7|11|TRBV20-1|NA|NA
TGCAGTGCTCAAGGGGGATACGAGCAGTACTTC
CSAQGGYEQYF
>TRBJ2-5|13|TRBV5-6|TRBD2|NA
TGTGCCAGCAGCCCCGGACTAGGAGAGACCCAGTACTTC
CASSPGLGETQYF
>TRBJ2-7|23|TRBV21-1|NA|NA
TGTGCCAGCAGCAAAGTGTTGGTTAAATGGGATACAGGGGAATGCCACAGCTCCTACGAGCAGTACTTC
CASSKVLVKWDTGECHSSYEQYF
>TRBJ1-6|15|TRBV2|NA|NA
TGTGCCAGCAGTGTACGGTTCTCCTATAATTCACCCCTCCACTTT
CASSVRFSYNSPLHF
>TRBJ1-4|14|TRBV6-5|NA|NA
TGTGCCAGCAGTCCCCCGGGACGGAATGAAAAACTGTTTTTT
CASSPPGRNEKLFF
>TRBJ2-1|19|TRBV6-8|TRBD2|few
TGTGCCAGCAGTTACCTAGCGGGGGACCCCATAAGAAGATACAATGAGCAGTTCTTC
CASSYLAGDPIRRYNEQFF
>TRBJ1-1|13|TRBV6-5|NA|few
TGTGCCAGCAGCTCCAGGGTGAACACTGAAGCTTTCTTT
CASSSRVNTEAFF
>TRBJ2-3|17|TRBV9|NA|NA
TGTGCCAGCAGCGTAGAGAGAGGGTCCAGCAGGGCAGATACGCAGTATTTT
CASSVERGSSRADTQYF
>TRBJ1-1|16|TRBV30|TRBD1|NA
TGTGCCTGGAGTGGTATAGGACAGGGGATGAACACTGAAGCTTTCTTT
CAWSGIGQGMNTEAFF
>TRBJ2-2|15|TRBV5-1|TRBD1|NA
TGCGCCAGCCGGATAGATGGACAGGGTGCAGGGGAGCTGTTTTTT
CASRIDGQGAGELFF